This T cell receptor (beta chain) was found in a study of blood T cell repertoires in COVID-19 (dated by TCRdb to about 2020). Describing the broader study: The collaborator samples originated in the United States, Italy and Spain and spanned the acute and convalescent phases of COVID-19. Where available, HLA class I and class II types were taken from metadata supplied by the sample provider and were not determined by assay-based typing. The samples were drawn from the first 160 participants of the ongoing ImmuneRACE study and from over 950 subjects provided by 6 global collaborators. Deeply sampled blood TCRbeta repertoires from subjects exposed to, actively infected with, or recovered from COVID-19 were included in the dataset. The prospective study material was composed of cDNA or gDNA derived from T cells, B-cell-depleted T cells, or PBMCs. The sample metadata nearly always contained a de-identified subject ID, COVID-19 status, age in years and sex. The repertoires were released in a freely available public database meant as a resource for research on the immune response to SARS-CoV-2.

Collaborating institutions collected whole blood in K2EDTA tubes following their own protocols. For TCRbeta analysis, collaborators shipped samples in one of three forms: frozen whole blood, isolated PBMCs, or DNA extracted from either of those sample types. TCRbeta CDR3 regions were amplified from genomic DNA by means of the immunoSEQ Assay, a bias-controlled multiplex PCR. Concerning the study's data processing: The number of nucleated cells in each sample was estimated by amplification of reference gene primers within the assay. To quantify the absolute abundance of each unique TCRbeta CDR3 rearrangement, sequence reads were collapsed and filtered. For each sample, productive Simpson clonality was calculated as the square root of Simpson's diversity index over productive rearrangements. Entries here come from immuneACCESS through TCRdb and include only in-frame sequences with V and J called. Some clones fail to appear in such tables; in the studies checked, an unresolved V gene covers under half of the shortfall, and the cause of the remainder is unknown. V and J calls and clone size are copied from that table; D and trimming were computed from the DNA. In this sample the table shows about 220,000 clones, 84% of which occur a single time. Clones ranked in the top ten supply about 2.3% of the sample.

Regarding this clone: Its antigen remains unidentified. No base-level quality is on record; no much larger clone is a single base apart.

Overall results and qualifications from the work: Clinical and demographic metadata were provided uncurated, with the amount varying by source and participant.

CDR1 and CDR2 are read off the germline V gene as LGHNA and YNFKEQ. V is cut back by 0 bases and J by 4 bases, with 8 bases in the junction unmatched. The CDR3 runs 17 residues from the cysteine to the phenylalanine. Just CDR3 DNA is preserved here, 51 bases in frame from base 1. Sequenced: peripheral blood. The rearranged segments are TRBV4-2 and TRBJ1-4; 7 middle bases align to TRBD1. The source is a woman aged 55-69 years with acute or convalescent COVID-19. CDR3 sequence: CASSQDTRGQSNEKLFF. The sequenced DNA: TGTGCCAGCAGCCAAGATACGAGGGGGCAGAGTAATGAAAAACTGTTTTTT.